This T cell receptor beta chain was identified in a study of blood T cell repertoires in COVID-19. The table lists this clone with a count of one. Each participant's cohort was designated according to participant-reported clinical history. Cohort 3 recovery required two negative PCRs, clearance, or symptom resolution. CDR3 size: 15 residues. CDR1 and CDR2 from the germline V gene are SGHNT and YYREEE (reference sequence). Trimming took 4 bases from V and 6 from J, leaving 18 bases between them. Clones were sequenced by immunoSEQ multiplex PCR, and TCRdb holds only the in-frame ones, with some missing. The sample consists of approximately 480,000 clones, around 90% of them appearing once.

V and J are TRBV5-4 and TRBJ2-3; possible D gene TRBD1, 6 bases. The TCR comes from a woman under 30 who had recovered from COVID-19. Sequencing input: PBMCs or T cells enriched from blood (not recorded which). Written as DNA, the CDR3 is TGTGCCAGCAGCCCCGACAGGCCCTCTAGGGATACGCAGTATTTT. As protein: CASSPDRPSRDTQYF.